A selection of T cell receptor beta chains follows, all from one sample in a study of CD8+ T cells in alopecia areata. Using immunoSEQ multiplex PCR, the repertoire was profiled, and TCRdb retains in-frame clones only, with some absent. This table holds 150,000 or so clones, 75% to 90% found once. The sequenced sample was CD8+ T cells sorted from blood, obtained at week 0. The source of these receptors is a human donor with alopecia areata. Both conserved end residues are part of each CDR3. Each record gives: D gene, clone size, V gene, J gene, CDR3 protein, CDR3 DNA. D genes are given only for firm matches. Not all rows give a size; the values are once, few, many and, for expanded clones, a class.

NA	NA	TRBV29-1	TRBJ2-7	CSVGSESYEQYF	TGCAGCGTGGGTAGCGAGAGCTACGAGCAGTACTTC
TRBD2	NA	TRBV19	TRBJ2-7	CASRGAGDSYEQYF	TGTGCCAGTAGAGGGGCGGGGGACTCCTACGAGCAGTACTTC
TRBD1	NA	TRBV5-1	TRBJ2-7	CASSLAVGQIYEQYF	TGCGCCAGCAGCTTGGCCGTGGGACAGATCTACGAGCAGTACTTC
NA	NA	TRBV6-5	TRBJ2-7	CASSSLGGAREQYF	TGTGCCAGCAGTTCACTCGGGGGTGCGCGCGAGCAGTACTTC
NA	NA	TRBV27	TRBJ2-7	CASSLSRGGSYEQYF	TGTGCCAGCAGTTTATCCAGAGGGGGTTCCTACGAGCAGTACTTC
NA	few	TRBV19	TRBJ2-3	CASTSPGDPQYF	TGTGCCAGTACCTCACCAGGGGACCCGCAGTATTTT
NA	NA	TRBV6-5	TRBJ1-5	CASNRLEQPQHF	TGTGCCTCCAACCGATTGGAGCAGCCCCAGCATTTT
NA	once	TRBV21-1	TRBJ2-3	CASSQRLAGRDTQYF	TGTGCCAGCAGTCAAAGACTAGCGGGAAGGGATACGCAGTATTTT
NA	NA	TRBV4-1	TRBJ2-1	CASSQVQFPESLYNEQFF	TGCGCCAGCAGCCAAGTCCAATTCCCAGAGTCCCTTTACAATGAGCAGTTCTTC
NA	NA	TRBV2	TRBJ2-3	CASSEYGPTDTQYF	TGTGCCAGCAGTGAATATGGGCCCACAGATACGCAGTATTTT
NA	once	TRBV6-1	TRBJ1-2	CASTDKGLNYGYTF	TGTGCCAGCACCGACAAGGGCCTTAACTATGGCTACACCTTC
NA	NA	TRBV30	TRBJ2-7	CAWTPEDKSYEQYF	TGTGCCTGGACGCCGGAGGATAAATCCTACGAGCAGTACTTC
TRBD2	NA	TRBV4-1	TRBJ2-1	CASSQARTSGIGQFF	TGCGCCAGCAGCCAAGCGAGAACTAGCGGGATTGGGCAGTTCTTC
TRBD2	NA	TRBV5-1	TRBJ2-7	CASSISGSYEQYF	TGCGCCAGCAGCATAAGCGGGAGCTACGAGCAGTACTTC
TRBD2	NA	TRBV27	TRBJ2-3	CASSRRLASTDTQYF	TGTGCCAGCAGCCGAAGACTAGCTAGCACAGATACGCAGTATTTT
NA	NA	TRBV2	TRBJ1-1	CASSERGGDTEAFF	TGTGCCAGCAGTGAAAGGGGTGGGGACACTGAAGCTTTCTTT
TRBD1	once	TRBV9	TRBJ2-7	CASSPGTGIYEQYF	TGTGCCAGCAGCCCCGGGACAGGGATCTACGAGCAGTACTTC